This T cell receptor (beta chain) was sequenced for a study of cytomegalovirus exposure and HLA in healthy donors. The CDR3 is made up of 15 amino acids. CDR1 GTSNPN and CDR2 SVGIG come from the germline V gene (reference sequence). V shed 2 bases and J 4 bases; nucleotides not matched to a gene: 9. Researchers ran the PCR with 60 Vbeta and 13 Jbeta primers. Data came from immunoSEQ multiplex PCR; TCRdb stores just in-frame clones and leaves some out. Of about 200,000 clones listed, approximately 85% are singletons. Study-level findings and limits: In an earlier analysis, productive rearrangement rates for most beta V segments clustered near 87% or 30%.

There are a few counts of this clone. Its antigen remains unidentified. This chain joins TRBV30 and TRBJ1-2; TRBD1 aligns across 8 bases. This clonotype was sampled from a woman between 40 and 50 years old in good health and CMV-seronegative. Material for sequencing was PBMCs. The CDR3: CAWSPSGGPGYGYTF. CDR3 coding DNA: TGTGCCTGGAGTCCCTCAGGGGGCCCCGGCTATGGCTACACCTTC.